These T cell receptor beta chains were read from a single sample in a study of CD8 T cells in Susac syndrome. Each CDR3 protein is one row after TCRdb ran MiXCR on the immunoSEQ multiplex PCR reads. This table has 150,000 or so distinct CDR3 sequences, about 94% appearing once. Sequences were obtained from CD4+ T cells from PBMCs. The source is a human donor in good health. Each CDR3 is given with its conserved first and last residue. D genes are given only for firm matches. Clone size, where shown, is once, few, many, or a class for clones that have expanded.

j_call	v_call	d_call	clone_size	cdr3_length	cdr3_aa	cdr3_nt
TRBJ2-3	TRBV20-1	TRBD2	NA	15	CSASTSGMSTDTQYF	TGCAGTGCGTCGACTAGCGGGATGAGCACAGATACGCAGTATTTT
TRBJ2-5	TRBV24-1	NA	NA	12	CASKTDQETQYF	TGTGCCAGTAAGACAGACCAAGAGACCCAGTACTTC
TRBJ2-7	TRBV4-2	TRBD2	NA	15	CASSQETSGGYEQYF	TGTGCCAGCAGCCAAGAAACTAGCGGGGGATACGAGCAGTACTTC
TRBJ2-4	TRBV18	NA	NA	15	CASSLTQGIKNIQYF	TGTGCCAGCTCACTGACTCAGGGTATCAAAAACATTCAGTACTTC
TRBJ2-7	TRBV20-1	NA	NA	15	CSARTVAELSYEQYF	TGCAGTGCAAGAACAGTGGCGGAACTCTCCTACGAGCAGTACTTC
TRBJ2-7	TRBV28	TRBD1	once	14	CASTLGTGYYEQYF	TGTGCCAGCACCCTAGGGACAGGTTACTACGAGCAGTACTTC
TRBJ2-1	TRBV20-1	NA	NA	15	CSARVGGETYNEQFF	TGCAGTGCTAGAGTGGGCGGGGAGACCTACAATGAGCAGTTCTTC
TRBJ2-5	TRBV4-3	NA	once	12	CASPEARETQYF	TGCGCCAGTCCTGAGGCGCGAGAGACCCAGTACTTC
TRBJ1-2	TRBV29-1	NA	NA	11	CSAEGHYGYTF	TGCAGCGCTGAGGGACACTATGGCTACACCTTC
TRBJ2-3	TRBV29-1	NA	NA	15	CSVEAGGGIPDTQYF	TGCAGCGTTGAAGCCGGCGGAGGGATCCCAGATACGCAGTATTTT
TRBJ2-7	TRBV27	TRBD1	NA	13	CASSVDRVREQYF	TGTGCCAGCAGTGTCGACAGGGTTCGCGAGCAGTACTTC
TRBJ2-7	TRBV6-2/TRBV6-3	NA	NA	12	CASSRLTGEQYF	TGTGCCAGCAGTCGCCTTACAGGGGAGCAGTACTTC
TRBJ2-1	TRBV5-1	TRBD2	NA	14	CASSLERGAGEQFF	TGCGCCAGCAGCTTGGAGCGGGGGGCGGGTGAGCAGTTCTTC
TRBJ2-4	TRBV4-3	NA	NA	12	CASSQDLHIQYF	TGCGCCAGCAGCCAAGACCTGCACATTCAGTACTTC
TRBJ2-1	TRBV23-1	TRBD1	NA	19	CASSQSKPTGAPLYNEQFF	TGCGCCAGCAGTCAATCGAAACCCACAGGGGCCCCCCTCTACAATGAGCAGTTCTTC
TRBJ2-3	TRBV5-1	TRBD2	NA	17	CASRPPGLAGGADTQYF	TGCGCCAGCAGACCCCCGGGACTAGCGGGGGGGGCAGATACGCAGTATTTT
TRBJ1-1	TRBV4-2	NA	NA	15	CASSQGAGASTEAFF	TGTGCCAGCAGCCAAGGCGCGGGGGCGAGCACTGAAGCTTTCTTT
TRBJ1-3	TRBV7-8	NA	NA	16	CASGRGAPRSGNTIYF	TGTGCCAGCGGACGGGGGGCTCCCCGCTCTGGAAACACCATATATTTT
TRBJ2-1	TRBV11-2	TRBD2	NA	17	CASSPGGGGASYNEQFF	TGTGCCAGCAGCCCCGGGGGCGGGGGGGCCTCCTACAATGAGCAGTTCTTC
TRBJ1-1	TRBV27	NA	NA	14	CASSFGSANTEAFF	TGTGCCAGCAGTTTCGGGTCAGCGAACACTGAAGCTTTCTTT
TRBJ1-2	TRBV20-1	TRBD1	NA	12	CSARATGKGYTF	TGCAGTGCGAGAGCGACAGGGAAAGGCTACACCTTC
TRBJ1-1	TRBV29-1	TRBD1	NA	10	CSGGDSEAFF	TGCAGCGGGGGGGACAGTGAAGCTTTCTTT
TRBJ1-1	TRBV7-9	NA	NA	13	CASSTDVWTEAFF	TGTGCCAGCAGCACAGACGTTTGGACTGAAGCTTTCTTT
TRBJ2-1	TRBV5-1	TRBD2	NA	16	CASSFSSGGPYNEQFF	TGCGCCAGCAGCTTCTCTAGCGGGGGCCCCTACAATGAGCAGTTCTTC
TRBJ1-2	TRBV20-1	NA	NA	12	CSALDPNYGYTF	TGCAGTGCTCTAGATCCTAACTATGGCTACACCTTC
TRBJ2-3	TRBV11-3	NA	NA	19	CASSLGRWGPLPSTDTQYF	TGTGCCAGCAGCTTAGGACGGTGGGGGCCCCTTCCTAGCACAGATACGCAGTATTTT
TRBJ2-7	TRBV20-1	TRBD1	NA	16	CSAASLGQGVPYEQYF	TGCAGTGCCGCAAGCCTGGGACAGGGAGTTCCCTACGAGCAGTACTTC
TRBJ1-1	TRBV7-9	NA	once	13	CASSSDWNTEAFF	TGTGCCAGCAGCTCCGACTGGAACACTGAAGCTTTCTTT
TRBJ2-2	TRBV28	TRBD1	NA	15	CASGPTGGNTGELFF	TGTGCCAGCGGACCGACAGGGGGGAACACCGGGGAGCTGTTTTTT
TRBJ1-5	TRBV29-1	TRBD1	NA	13	CSVGGTGNQPQHF	TGCAGCGTTGGTGGGACAGGCAATCAGCCCCAGCATTTT
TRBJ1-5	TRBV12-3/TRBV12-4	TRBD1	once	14	CASRAGTAPAPQHF	TGTGCCAGCAGAGCAGGGACAGCCCCAGCGCCCCAGCATTTT
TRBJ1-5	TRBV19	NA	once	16	CASSMGRGHSNQPQHF	TGTGCCAGTAGTATGGGGCGGGGACATAGCAATCAGCCCCAGCATTTT
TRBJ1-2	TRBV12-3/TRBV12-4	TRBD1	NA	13	CASSRQGFYGYTF	TGTGCCAGCAGCCGACAGGGCTTTTATGGCTACACCTTC
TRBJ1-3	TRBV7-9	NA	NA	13	CASSLSQGNTIYF	TGTGCCAGCAGCTTGTCTCAGGGAAACACCATATATTTT
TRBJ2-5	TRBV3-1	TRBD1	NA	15	CASSLWTGGEETQYF	TGTGCCAGCAGCCTCTGGACAGGGGGCGAAGAGACCCAGTACTTC
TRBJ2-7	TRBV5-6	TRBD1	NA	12	CASEGQPNEQYF	TGTGCCAGCGAGGGACAGCCCAACGAGCAGTACTTC
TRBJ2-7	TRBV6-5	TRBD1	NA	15	CASSDPGQGSTKQYF	TGTGCCAGCAGTGACCCCGGACAGGGTTCTACGAAGCAGTACTTC
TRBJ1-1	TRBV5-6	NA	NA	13	CASSIGERTEAFF	TGTGCCAGCAGCATAGGGGAAAGAACTGAAGCTTTCTTT
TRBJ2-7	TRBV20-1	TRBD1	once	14	CSATAGTGDYEQYF	TGCAGTGCTACCGCCGGGACAGGGGACTACGAGCAGTACTTC
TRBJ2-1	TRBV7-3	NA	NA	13	CASSLTPGNEQFF	TGTGCCAGCAGCTTAACGCCGGGCAATGAGCAGTTCTTC
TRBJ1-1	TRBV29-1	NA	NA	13	CSVEGRAGIGAFF	TGCAGCGTTGAGGGCAGGGCAGGAATCGGGGCTTTCTTT
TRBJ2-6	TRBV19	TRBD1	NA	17	CASGPGTAVSGANVLTF	TGTGCCAGTGGTCCCGGGACAGCTGTCTCTGGGGCCAACGTCCTGACTTTC
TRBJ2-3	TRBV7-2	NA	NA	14	CASSPMAGADTQYF	TGTGCCAGCAGCCCCATGGCGGGTGCAGATACGCAGTATTTT
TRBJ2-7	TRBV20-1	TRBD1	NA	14	CSARAGGNSYEQYF	TGCAGTGCTAGAGCAGGGGGAAACTCCTACGAGCAGTACTTC
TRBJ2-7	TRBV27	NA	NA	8	CVVGGQYF	TGTGTTGTGGGGGGGCAGTACTTC
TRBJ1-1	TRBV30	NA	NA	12	CAWSMIGGGAFF	TGTGCCTGGAGTATGATCGGAGGGGGGGCTTTCTTT
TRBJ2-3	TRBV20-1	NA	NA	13	CSATGGGTDTQYF	TGCAGTGCGACCGGCGGAGGCACAGATACGCAGTATTTT
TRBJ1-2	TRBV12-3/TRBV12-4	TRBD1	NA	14	CASSSTQGAQGYTF	TGTGCCAGCAGTTCAACACAGGGGGCGCAGGGCTACACCTTC
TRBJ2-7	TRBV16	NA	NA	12	CASSPGVHEQYF	TGTGCCAGCAGCCCGGGGGTTCACGAGCAGTACTTC